Reported below is one TCR beta chain. The antigen is unknown. One end of the junction does not line up with germline, which may come from a read error. This sample stems from a study of shared clonotypes between healthy human individuals. General observations from the study: Unshared clonotypes carried lower generation probabilities than those common to all four donors.

The test was conducted at deep level. The data were produced by immunoSEQ multiplex PCR, yet TCRdb's version contains in-frame clones alone and is incomplete. This sample has under 1,100,000 clones, with approximately 72% found just once. A CD45RA+ naive subset and a CD45RA-negative memory subset were split from CD4+ cells. The sequence came from a man younger than 35 in good health. Sequenced sample: memory CD4+ T cells sorted from blood. Subset given: CD45RA-negative fraction.

Here the CDR3 reads CASSPVGLTDNQQFF. CDR3 DNA sequence: TGTGCCAGCAGCCCGGTGGGGCTTACGGACAATCAGCAGTTCTTC. The rearrangement uses TRBV5-6 and TRBJ2-1; possible D gene TRBD1, 5 bases. The CDR3 spans 15 residues. CDR1 and CDR2 from the germline V gene are SGHDT and YYEEEE.